The 12 T cell receptor beta chains below all came from one sample that was sequenced in a study of T cell responses to AZD1222 COVID-19 vaccine. Measured with immunoSEQ multiplex PCR; TCRdb has only the in-frame clones, and not every one. The data show about 160,000 clones, with approximately 94% seen just once and approximately 4.6% held by the top ten. This sample comprised peripheral blood, obtained 28 days after the second AZD1222 dose. The receptors here all came from an adult who received the AZD1222 COVID-19 vaccine.

The genes are TRBV7-9 and TRBJ2-7; 8 bases line up with TRBD1. The CDR3 loop spans 13 amino acids. Trimming at V came to 3 bases and at J to 4 bases, leaving 2 bases not matched to a gene. Germline V CDR1 and CDR2: SEHNR, FQNEAQ (reference sequence). The CDR3 sequence is CASSFNRGYEQYF. CDR3 nucleotide sequence: TGTGCCAGCAGCTTTAACAGGGGGTACGAGCAGTACTTC.

This chain uses TRBV13 with TRBJ2-1; 7 positions match TRBD2. V shed 6 bases, J shed 0 bases, and the junction held 5 bases outside the gene matches. CDR3 length equals 15 residues. The V gene's germline CDR1 is PRHDT and CDR2 FYEKMQ (reference sequence). The CDR3 loop reads CASRRRTSSYNEQFF. In nucleotides, the CDR3 is TGTGCCAGCAGGCGGAGGACTAGCTCCTACAATGAGCAGTTCTTC.

J is TRBJ2-2 and V is TRBV5-6, with 14 bases identical to TRBD2. The germline gives CDR1 SGHDT, CDR2 YYEEEE. CDR3 length: 17 residues. V dropped 0 bases and J dropped 7; count of bases not matched to a gene: 5. The CDR3 DNA reads as TGTGCCAGCAGCTTGGGACTAGCGGGAGGGCCTAACGGGGAGCTGTTTTTT. Translated: CASSLGLAGGPNGELFF.

This clone has just a few counts. The chain is built from TRBV7-9 and TRBJ1-3, with D possibly matching TRBD1 (5 bases). Germline CDR1 is SEHNR and CDR2 is FQNEAQ (reference sequence). V lost 1 base to trimming and J lost 2 bases, with 15 bases between them. CDR3 length: 17 amino acids. CDR3 sequence (DNA): TGTGCCAGCAGCTTAGGGTTTAAGGGGCCACCTGGAAACACCATATATTTT. Its protein is CASSLGFKGPPGNTIYF.

The V gene is TRBV14, the J gene TRBJ2-7, with D tentatively TRBD2 (5 bases). The ends were cut back, 4 bases at V and 3 bases at J, with 10 bases in the middle. CDR1 is SGHDN and CDR2 is FVKESK in the germline V gene. The CDR3 sequence is 13 residues long. For the CDR3, the DNA is TGTGCCAGCAGCCGAGAGGGTAACTACGAGCAGTACTTC. It specifies CASSREGNYEQYF. Drawing the rest from reference TRBV14 and TRBJ2-7, the complete variable domain is EAGVTQFPSHSVIEKGQTVTLRCDPISGHDNLYWYRRVMGKEIKFLLHFVKESKQDESGMPNNRFLAERTGGTYSTLKVQPAELEDSGVYFCASSREGNYEQYFGPGTRLTVT.

The gene calls are TRBV25-1 and TRBJ1-2; 9 bases align to TRBD1. V lost 4 bases to trimming and J lost 8 bases; unmatched junction nucleotides: 11. Germline-derived CDR1 and CDR2 are MGHDK and SYGVNS. The CDR3 has 15 amino acids. CDR3: CASSAYPRTGDGYTF. The CDR3 DNA reads TGTGCCAGCAGTGCATACCCTCGGACAGGGGACGGCTACACCTTC.

V gene TRBV7-2 combines with J gene TRBJ1-1; perhaps TRBD1 as D (5 bases). V lost 5 bases and J 1 base, leaving 11 bases between the germline ends. CDR1 is SGHTA, CDR2 FQGNSA, per germline. The CDR3 is made up of 14 amino acids. For the CDR3, the DNA is TGTGCCAGCAGCACCGGACACCCGAACACTGAAGCTTTCTTT. It encodes CASSTGHPNTEAFF.

The chain joins TRBV9 to TRBJ2-5, with D perhaps TRBD2 (6 bases). This CDR3 region has 15 residues. V was pared by 4 bases and J by 4 bases, with 17 bases between. CDR1 SGDLS and CDR2 YYNGEE come from the germline V gene. This CDR3 reads CASSPGTGVGETQYF. CDR3 in DNA: TGTGCCAGCAGCCCCGGGACTGGAGTTGGAGAGACCCAGTACTTC.

The chain joins TRBV6-2 or TRBV6-3 to TRBJ1-5, with a weak D call TRBD1 (5 bases). This CDR3 comprises 12 residues. The V end was cut by 4 bases, the J end by 5 bases, with 6 bases between. Germline V gene data show CDR1 as MNHEY and CDR2 as SVGEGT. The CDR3: CASSWGDQPQHF. CDR3 sequence (DNA): TGTGCCAGCAGTTGGGGGGATCAGCCCCAGCATTTT.

This chain connects TRBV7-6 to TRBJ2-3; TRBD1 is a possible D gene (5 bases). V shed 1 base and J shed 8 bases, with 16 bases lying between them. This CDR3 is 15 amino acids long. CDR1 is SGHVS, CDR2 FNYEAQ, per germline. In DNA form, the CDR3 reads TGTGCCAGCAGCTTAGGGGCAGGGCCTAGGGCTACGCAGTATTTT. Translating gives CASSLGAGPRATQYF.

This clone was seen once. The chain combines TRBV4-1 with TRBJ2-7; TRBD2 might be the D (5 bases). CDR3 length: 15 residues. Trimming took 4 bases from V and 4 from J, leaving 17 bases between them. CDR1 and CDR2 from the germline V gene are MGHRA and YSYEKL. CDR3 bases: TGCGCCAGCAGCCCGGGGAGCGGACTCACTTACGAGCAGTACTTC. It translates to CASSPGSGLTYEQYF.

Here the CDR3 DNA reads TGTGCCAGTAGTACCCTGACAGATTACAATGAGCAGTTCTTC. Translation: CASSTLTDYNEQFF. The chain is built from TRBV19 and TRBJ2-1; perhaps TRBD1 as D (5 bases). Trimming took off 4 bases at V and 4 bases at J, with 11 bases between the two ends. This CDR3 region has 14 residues. In germline, CDR1 is LNHDA, CDR2 SQIVND (reference sequence).